Below, 31 T cell receptor beta chains from the same sample are listed, as sequenced in a study of T cells in Graves' hyperthyroidism and ophthalmopathy. Researchers took RNA transcripts and amplified the TCR beta CDR3 regions from them. The HTBI primer set served for first-round RT-PCR of the TCR CDR3. TCRdb called the multiplex PCR reads again in MiXCR, with one record for every CDR3 protein. The sample shows 370,000 or so distinct CDR3 sequences, approximately 14% of them seen only once. What was sequenced was blood. Every receptor here comes from a young woman with Graves' hyperthyroidism that later progressed to Graves' ophthalmopathy.

This clonotype was seen only a few times. The rearrangement joins TRBV9 to TRBJ2-6; no clear D. Germline V CDR1 and CDR2: SGDLS, YYNGEE. V lost 9 bases and J lost 0, with 22 bases in between. This CDR3 spans 18 amino acids. CDR3 nucleotides: TGTGCCACTAACGCGGTAGCCCGCTCACACTCTGGGGCCAACGTCCTGACTTTC. This codes for CATNAVARSHSGANVLTF.

About this clonotype itself: The junction and the germline gene differ at one end; a read error may be behind it. V is TRBV4-1 and J is TRBJ2-3, with 9 nucleotides matching TRBD2. From germline, CDR1 is MGHRA and CDR2 YSYEKL. The length of the CDR3 is 15 residues. CDR3 residues: CASSQGGRAGDTRYF. The CDR3 region has the DNA TGCGCCAGCAGCCAAGGCGGGAGGGCCGGAGATACGCGGTATTTT.

This chain connects TRBV13 to TRBJ1-5; D is undetermined. The CDR3 loop spans 15 amino acids. Trimming cost V 3 bases and J 2 bases, with 11 bases left between them. The germline V gene has CDR1 PRHDT and CDR2 FYEKMQ (reference sequence). CDR3 DNA: TGTGCCAGCAGCTTTAGGCAGTCGGGCAATCAGCCCCAGCATTTT. Protein: CASSFRQSGNQPQHF.

This chain connects TRBV30 to TRBJ2-2, with 10 bases aligning to TRBD2. V shed 6 bases, J shed 1 base, and the junction held 2 bases outside the gene matches. The CDR3 sequence is 14 residues long. Germline CDR1 and CDR2: GTSNPN and SVGIG (reference sequence). The CDR3 loop reads CACRTSGNTGELFF. The CDR3 DNA is TGTGCCTGTAGGACTAGCGGGAACACCGGGGAGCTGTTTTTT.

This clonotype was seen a single time. The chain uses TRBV18 and TRBJ2-3, with 8 bases matching TRBD2. Germline V gene lookup returns CDR1 KGHSH and CDR2 LQKENI. V lost 0 bases to trimming and J lost 2 bases; unmatched junction nucleotides: 1. CDR3 size: 15 residues. CDR3: CASSPPLAVTDTQYF. Here the CDR3 DNA reads TGTGCCAGCTCACCACCACTAGCGGTCACAGATACGCAGTATTTT. The entire variable domain, with the rest obtained from reference TRBV18 and TRBJ2-3, is as follows: NAGVMQNPRHLVRRRGQEARLRCSPMKGHSHVYWYRQLPEEGLKFMVYLQKENIIDESGMPKERFSAEFPKEGPSILRIQQVVRGDSAAYFCASSPPLAVTDTQYFGPGTRLTVL.

The rearrangement uses TRBV20-1 and TRBJ2-1; D unclear. Germline V lookup: CDR1 DFQATT, CDR2 SNEGSKA (reference sequence). V shed 3 bases and J shed 8 bases, with 17 bases lying between them. The CDR3 loop spans 14 amino acids. The CDR3 DNA is TGCAGTGCTAGTGGACCGTACGGGCACTATGAGCAGTTCTTC. Its protein product is CSASGPYGHYEQFF.

This chain connects TRBV3-1 to TRBJ1-3, with a weak D call TRBD1 (5 bases). V was trimmed by 2 bases and J by 8 bases, leaving 16 bases between them. Germline CDR1 and CDR2: LGHDT and YNNKEL (reference sequence). This CDR3 is built from 15 residues. The CDR3 sequence is CASSQTWDGGHTIYF. The CDR3 bases are TGTGCCAGCAGCCAAACTTGGGACGGGGGACACACCATATATTTT.

This clonotype has a count of ten or more. This sequence joins TRBV29-1 and TRBJ1-5; unclear D gene. CDR3 size: 12 residues. Trimming removed 4 bases from V and 7 bases from J, with 11 bases in between. Germline-derived CDR1 and CDR2 are SQVTM and ANQGSEA. The chain's CDR3 is CSVVTGDQPQHF. The CDR3 region has the DNA TGCAGCGTTGTTACGGGAGACCAGCCCCAGCATTTT. The variable domain in full, completed from reference TRBV29-1 and TRBJ1-5, reads SAVISQKPSRDICQRGTSLTIQCQVDSQVTMMFWYRQQPGQSLTLIATANQGSEATYESGFVIDKFPISRPNLTFSTLTVSNMSPEDSSIYLCSVVTGDQPQHFGDGTRLSIL.

The rearrangement links TRBV20-1 to TRBJ2-5; D might be TRBD1 (6 bases). Germline CDR1 and CDR2: DFQATT and SNEGSKA (reference sequence). The CDR3 has 13 amino acids. V dropped 4 bases and J dropped 2 bases, with 11 bases sitting between them. The CDR3 reads CSANDRRQETQYF. CDR3 sequence (DNA): TGCAGTGCTAATGACAGGAGACAAGAGACCCAGTACTTC.

The chain employs TRBV11-2 and TRBJ2-1; D possibly uses TRBD1 or TRBD2 (5 bases each). V lost 2 bases to trimming and J lost 5 bases, with 10 bases between them. Germline assignment: CDR1 SGHAT and CDR2 FQNNGV. The CDR3 loop spans 14 amino acids. The CDR3 spells CASSLLGGHNEQFF. In DNA, the CDR3 is TGTGCCAGCAGCTTACTTGGGGGTCACAATGAGCAGTTCTTC.

This rearrangement joins TRBV5-4 to TRBJ2-2; 8 nucleotides line up with TRBD1. Germline loops: CDR1 SGHNT, CDR2 YYREEE (reference sequence). The CDR3 has 16 amino acids. Trimming removed 3 bases from V and 6 bases from J; junction bases left unmatched: 10. The CDR3 region is CASSYLRGQVAGELFF. As DNA, the CDR3 is TGTGCCAGCAGCTACCTCAGGGGGCAAGTTGCCGGGGAGCTGTTTTTT.

There are a few counts of this clonotype. The gene calls are TRBV6-5 and TRBJ1-2, with a tentative D call TRBD1 (5 bases). With 2 bases removed from V and 2 bases from J, the gap between germline ends came to 9 bases. The CDR3 contains 14 residues. Per germline, CDR1 MNHEY and CDR2 SVGAGI. CDR3 residues: CASSYPRDNYGYTF. CDR3 nucleotides: TGTGCCAGCAGTTACCCCCGGGACAACTATGGCTACACCTTC.

The chain uses TRBV29-1 and TRBJ2-1; 9 bases map to TRBD1. Trimming cost V 3 bases and J 5 bases; bases outside gene matches: 8. Germline values: CDR1 SQVTM, CDR2 ANQGSEA. This CDR3 contains 15 residues. The CDR3 protein is CSVETGGDKDNEQFF. In DNA, the CDR3 is TGCAGCGTTGAGACAGGGGGGGACAAGGACAATGAGCAGTTCTTC.

This rearrangement joins TRBV7-3 to TRBJ2-5; 11 positions agree with TRBD2. Germline assignment: CDR1 SGHTA and CDR2 FQGTGA. V lost 3 bases to trimming and J lost 5 bases; unmatched junction nucleotides: 5. The CDR3 extends over 15 amino acids. CDR3 nucleotides: TGTGCCAGCAGCTTTCTAGCGGGAGGATTTGAGACCCAGTACTTC. Residues: CASSFLAGGFETQYF.

This clonotype was recorded many times. The chain carries TRBV13 and TRBJ1-1; 9 nucleotides agree with TRBD1. The CDR3 loop spans 15 amino acids. CDR1 and CDR2 (germline): PRHDT, FYEKMQ (reference sequence). The V segment lost 4 bases and the J segment 1 base; nucleotides outside the gene matches: 4. Here the CDR3 reads CASSCPGQGNTEAFF. DNA for the CDR3: TGTGCCAGCAGCTGCCCGGGACAGGGGAACACTGAAGCTTTCTTT. Looking up the rest from reference TRBV13 and TRBJ1-1 gives the full variable domain: AAGVIQSPRHLIKEKRETATLKCYPIPRHDTVYWYQQGPGQDPQFLISFYEKMQSDKGSIPDRFSAQQFSDYHSELNMSSLELGDSALYFCASSCPGQGNTEAFFGQGTRLTVV.

Many counts were recorded for this clonotype. The chain couples TRBV6-1 to TRBJ1-1, with 10 bases matching TRBD1. The CDR3 runs 14 residues. V was clipped by 6 bases and J by 3 bases; unmatched bases: 4. Germline assignment: CDR1 MNHNS and CDR2 SASEGT. CDR3 in amino acids: CASSEDRGDTEAFF. CDR3 coding DNA: TGTGCCAGCAGCGAGGACAGGGGGGACACTGAAGCTTTCTTT.

The gene calls are TRBV7-9 and TRBJ2-7; weak D call: TRBD2 (5 bases). V gave up 1 base and J gave up 2 bases, with 9 bases separating them. The CDR3 spans 14 residues. The germline gives CDR1 SEHNR, CDR2 FQNEAQ (reference sequence). CDR3 sequence: CASSLVANAYEQYF. The CDR3 DNA follows: TGTGCCAGCAGCTTAGTAGCGAACGCCTACGAGCAGTACTTC.

There are many counts of this clonotype. J is TRBJ2-3 and V is TRBV29-1; D tentatively fits TRBD1 or TRBD2 (5 bases each). From germline, CDR1 is SQVTM and CDR2 ANQGSEA. V lost 7 bases, J lost 5 bases, and 16 bases lay in between. The length of the CDR3 is 13 residues. The CDR3 DNA reads as TGCAGCGGCTCGAGGGGCCGCGGAGATACGCAGTATTTT. Translated, it gives CSGSRGRGDTQYF.

This clonotype was observed a few times. The chain links TRBV20-1 to TRBJ2-5; TRBD1 matches at 10 bases. With 5 bases clipped from V and 5 bases from J, the junction kept 8 bases outside the gene matches. The CDR3 sequence is 14 residues long. CDR1 is DFQATT, CDR2 SNEGSKA, per germline (reference sequence). This CDR3 reads CSAPGQGKGETQYF. The CDR3 DNA reads TGCAGTGCTCCGGGACAGGGGAAAGGGGAGACCCAGTACTTC.

This clonotype came up many times. The chain combines TRBV28 with TRBJ1-5; D is uncertain. The germline gives CDR1 MDHEN, CDR2 SYDVKM. This CDR3 is built from 16 residues. V shed 2 bases and J shed 0 bases, with 11 bases lying between them. The CDR3 is CASSLLLVYSNQPQHF. Written as DNA, the CDR3 is TGTGCCAGCAGTTTACTTCTAGTTTATAGCAATCAGCCCCAGCATTTT.

This clonotype was recorded many times. V is TRBV30 and J is TRBJ2-3; no clear D gene. V lost 2 bases to trimming and J lost 0 bases, with 9 bases between them. This CDR3 is built from 14 residues. From germline, CDR1 is GTSNPN and CDR2 SVGIG (reference sequence). The CDR3 loop is CAWSTATSTDTQYF. The CDR3 region has the DNA TGTGCCTGGAGTACAGCCACTAGCACAGATACGCAGTATTTT.

The rearrangement uses TRBV4-1 and TRBJ1-3, with a weak D call TRBD1 (6 bases). Germline assignment: CDR1 MGHRA and CDR2 YSYEKL. V was trimmed by 0 bases and J by 5 bases, leaving 14 bases between them. CDR3 length equals 16 residues. CDR3 residues: CASSQDPRGRRNTIYF. CDR3 coding DNA: TGCGCCAGCAGCCAAGATCCCAGGGGCCGGAGAAACACCATATATTTT.

The V gene is TRBV5-6, the J gene TRBJ2-1, with 7 bases lining up with TRBD1. Germline V gene sequence: CDR1 SGHDT, CDR2 YYEEEE. The V segment lost 4 bases and the J segment 5 bases; nucleotides outside the gene matches: 12. The CDR3 runs to 16 residues. CDR3 bases: TGTGCCAGCAGCCCCTATAAGGGGGCGTGGAACAATGAGCAGTTCTTC. The encoded protein is CASSPYKGAWNNEQFF.

This clonotype was observed many times. The rearrangement joins TRBV6-1 to TRBJ2-1; 11 positions agree with TRBD2. Germline assignment: CDR1 MNHNS and CDR2 SASEGT. Trimming at V came to 6 bases and at J to 4 bases, leaving 5 bases not matched to a gene. The CDR3 is made up of 15 amino acids. This CDR3 is CASSSGTSGYNEQFF. DNA for the CDR3: TGTGCCAGCAGCTCCGGGACTAGCGGATACAATGAGCAGTTCTTC.

This clonotype appeared many times. V gene TRBV7-9 combines with J gene TRBJ2-5; D is undetermined. With 3 bases removed from V and 1 base from J, the gap between germline ends came to 9 bases. Germline-derived CDR1 and CDR2 are SEHNR and FQNEAQ (reference sequence). CDR3 length: 14 residues. The CDR3 spells CASSFNAIQETQYF. DNA for the CDR3: TGTGCCAGCAGCTTCAATGCCATCCAAGAGACCCAGTACTTC.

The V call is TRBV6-1, the J call TRBJ2-7, with 7 bases identical to TRBD1. The V gene end was trimmed by 5 bases and the J gene end by 3 bases; junction bases not matched to a gene: 10. Looked up from germline, CDR1 is MNHNS and CDR2 is SASEGT. This CDR3 comprises 15 residues. CDR3 sequence: CASSLRQGGLYEQYF. The CDR3 DNA reads TGTGCCAGCAGTCTCCGACAGGGTGGACTCTACGAGCAGTACTTC.

This rearrangement joins TRBV5-1 to TRBJ2-1; TRBD2 matches at 7 bases. The CDR3 is 15 residues long. V dropped 1 base and J dropped 2; count of bases not matched to a gene: 3. CDR1 and CDR2 from the germline V gene are SGHRS and YFSETQ. DNA for the CDR3: TGCGCCAGCAGCTTGAGCACTAGCGCCTACAATGAGCAGTTCTTC. Protein sequence: CASSLSTSAYNEQFF.

The rearrangement joins TRBV4-1 to TRBJ2-1; 8 bases are a match to TRBD2. V dropped 1 base and J dropped 0; count of bases not matched to a gene: 5. The germline CDR1 and CDR2 sequences are MGHRA and YSYEKL. The CDR3 contains 17 residues. The CDR3 nucleotides are TGCGCCAGCAGCCAAGGACTAGCGTTGAGCTCCTACAATGAGCAGTTCTTC. This translates into CASSQGLALSSYNEQFF.

V gene TRBV5-1 combines with J gene TRBJ2-7; 11 bases agree with TRBD2. Germline V gene lookup returns CDR1 SGHRS and CDR2 YFSETQ. This CDR3 region has 16 residues. The J segment lost 9 bases and the V segment lost 0 bases, leaving 11 bases of the junction unmatched. The CDR3 here is CASSLAPGTSGRGQYF. CDR3 bases: TGCGCCAGCAGCTTGGCCCCCGGAACTAGCGGGAGAGGGCAGTACTTC.

The table lists this clonotype with many counts. This chain connects TRBV6-1 to TRBJ1-5, with D tentatively TRBD1 (5 bases). V lost 1 base, J lost 4 bases, and 20 bases lay in between. Germline V gene lookup returns CDR1 MNHNS and CDR2 SASEGT. This CDR3 contains 18 residues. CDR3 coding DNA: TGTGCCAGCAGTGAAGGGGGCCCTGCCCGCCACCGTAATCAGCCCCAGCATTTT. It translates to CASSEGGPARHRNQPQHF.

The rearrangement links TRBV7-2 to TRBJ2-7; D is possibly TRBD2 (5 bases). This CDR3 has 14 amino acids. The V end lost 5 bases, the J end lost 2 bases, and 13 bases lay between the germline ends. CDR1 is SGHTA, CDR2 FQGNSA, per germline. The chain's CDR3 is CASSQTLATYEQYF. DNA of the CDR3: TGTGCCAGCAGCCAGACCTTAGCGACCTACGAGCAGTACTTC.